A selection of T cell receptor beta chains follows, all from one sample in a study of T cell repertoires in cytomegalovirus infection. Their cognate antigens are unknown. TCRdb used MiXCR to reprocess the reads, holding one entry per CDR3 protein. The table shows roughly 54,000 distinct CDR3 sequences, with roughly a third occurring only once. The sequenced sample consisted of PBMCs, sequenced either directly or after in vitro stimulation (not recorded which). These receptors all come from a human donor in good health (CMV status not recorded). Some clones in this sample may be carry-over from other donors' samples. CDR3s include the opening cysteine and the closing phenylalanine or tryptophan. D genes are given only for firm matches. Part of the rows lack a size; the others show once, few, many or a class for expanded clones.

>NA|TRBV7-9|TRBJ2-3|NA
CASTLEGIYTDTQYF
TGTGCCAGCACCCTGGAAGGGATCTACACAGATACGCAGTATTTT
>NA|TRBV7-8|TRBJ2-3|NA
CASSPDRTDTQYF
TGTGCCAGTTCGCCGGACCGCACAGATACGCAGTATTTT
>NA|TRBV10-3|TRBJ1-1|NA
CAISEEGIYTEAFF
TGTGCCATCAGTGAGGAAGGCATTTACACTGAAGCTTTCTTT
>few|TRBV19|TRBJ2-1|NA
CASTIDAARGHWNEQFF
TGTGCCAGTACGATCGATGCGGCAAGAGGCCACTGGAATGAGCAGTTCTTC
>few|TRBV7-2|TRBJ2-1|NA
CASSFRWRAVTYNEQFF
TGTGCCAGCAGCTTCAGGTGGCGAGCCGTGACCTACAATGAGCAGTTCTTC
>NA|TRBV19|TRBJ1-1|NA
CASSIGGRPSTEAFF
TGTGCCAGTAGTATAGGAGGCAGGCCCTCCACTGAAGCTTTCTTT
>many|TRBV7-6|TRBJ2-1|TRBD1
CASSSQRQGHEQFF
TGTGCCAGCAGCTCCCAGAGACAGGGCCATGAGCAGTTCTTC
>NA|TRBV7-9|TRBJ1-2|TRBD1
CASRPGTEDGYTF
TGTGCCAGCAGACCCGGGACAGAGGATGGCTACACCTTC
>NA|TRBV7-9|TRBJ2-7|NA
CASSLVGRPDLYEQYF
TGTGCCAGCAGCTTGGTAGGCAGGCCTGATCTCTACGAGCAGTACTTC
>NA|TRBV7-4|TRBJ2-5|NA
CASSLVIGRVTQYF
TGTGCCAGCAGCTTAGTGATAGGCCGGGTGACCCAGTACTTC
>few|TRBV12-3/TRBV12-4|TRBJ2-2|NA
CASSPPRRSNTGELFF
TGTGCCAGCAGCCCCCCGAGGCGATCGAACACCGGGGAGCTGTTTTTT
>many|TRBV5-1|TRBJ2-5|NA
CASRGIATQYF
TGCGCCAGCAGGGGGATTGCGACCCAGTACTTC
>many|TRBV7-6|TRBJ2-2|NA
CASSLYPDTHTGELFF
TGTGCCAGCAGCTTATACCCGGACACCCACACCGGGGAGCTGTTTTTT
>few|TRBV7-8|TRBJ2-1|TRBD2
CASSSPGLAGNEQFF
TGTGCCAGCAGCTCGCCGGGACTAGCGGGAAATGAGCAGTTCTTC
>few|TRBV4-1|TRBJ1-1|NA
CASSQQELGTEAFF
TGCGCCAGCAGCCAGCAAGAATTGGGCACTGAAGCTTTCTTT
>many|TRBV10-3|TRBJ1-2|TRBD1
CAISESSGQGHGYTF
TGTGCCATCAGTGAGAGTTCTGGACAGGGTCATGGCTACACCTTC
>few|TRBV5-4|TRBJ2-3|NA
CASSLDSFTSTDTQYF
TGTGCCAGCAGCTTGGACTCCTTCACTAGCACAGATACGCAGTATTTT
>NA|TRBV6-6|TRBJ2-3|NA
CASRTRGNPTDTQYF
TGTGCCAGCAGAACCCGTGGGAACCCCACAGATACGCAGTATTTT
>NA|TRBV27|TRBJ1-1|TRBD1
CASSISTGQGWTEAFF
TGTGCCAGCAGTATATCGACCGGACAGGGATGGACTGAAGCTTTCTTT
>NA|TRBV5-6|TRBJ1-3|TRBD1
CASSDGTGIALFRNTIYF
TGTGCCAGCAGCGATGGGACAGGGATCGCTCTCTTTAGAAACACCATATATTTT
>many|TRBV7-2|TRBJ2-3|TRBD2
CASSLVRPREKYF
TGTGCCAGCAGCTTAGTACGTCCGCGGGAGAAGTATTTT
>NA|TRBV7-2|TRBJ2-2|NA
CASSTPGTELFF
TGTGCCAGCAGCACCCCCGGGACGGAGCTGTTTTTT
>NA|TRBV5-6|TRBJ1-2|NA
CASSLALGLGYGYTF
TGTGCCAGCAGCTTGGCTTTGGGCCTGGGCTATGGCTACACCTTC
>large|TRBV6-1|TRBJ2-5|NA
CASSHTTFPVETQYF
TGTGCCAGCAGCCACACCACTTTTCCTGTGGAGACCCAGTACTTC
>few|TRBV7-9|TRBJ2-1|TRBD2
CASSSRTSGLEQFF
TGTGCCAGCAGCTCACGGACTAGCGGTCTTGAGCAGTTCTTC
>few|TRBV20-1|TRBJ2-1|NA
CSARDPINEQFF
TGCAGTGCTAGAGATCCCATCAATGAGCAGTTCTTC
>few|TRBV19|TRBJ2-1|TRBD2
CASSIAYSASGYNEQFF
TGTGCCAGTAGTATTGCTTACTCGGCTAGCGGCTACAATGAGCAGTTCTTC
>NA|TRBV7-6|TRBJ2-1|TRBD2
CASSQTSGGNLNEQFF
TGTGCCAGCAGCCAGACTAGCGGGGGGAATTTGAATGAGCAGTTCTTC
>NA|TRBV19|TRBJ2-4|TRBD2
CASSLGLAGGRGTKNIQYF
TGTGCCAGTAGTCTGGGACTAGCGGGGGGACGAGGAACCAAAAACATTCAGTACTTC